This T cell receptor (beta chain) was captured by sequencing in a study of blood T cells in healthy people across ages. Turning to the study itself: Template switching retrieved approximately one barcoded beta molecule for each two T cells.

The study, taken as a whole, reports: More naive CD4+ cells and higher diversity marked long-lived donors relative to aged donors. Investigators treated diversity estimates from one million T cells as underestimates.

On this clonotype: Its target is unknown.

Alongside a J-beta primer mix, a sample-barcoded 5' primer served in a second PCR lasting about 6 to 12 cycles. A template-switch adaptor containing 12 random nucleotides labeled each cDNA molecule. From the 5' RACE reads, TCRdb called clonotypes with MiXCR, one entry per CDR3 protein. The repertoire holds about 800,000 distinct CDR3 sequences, with less than 60% as singletons. The germline V gene has CDR1 SGHVS and CDR2 FNYEAQ. The CDR3 covers 19 residues. After removal of 2 bases from V and 5 bases from J, the junction contained 15 bases not matched to a gene. The chain employs TRBV7-6 and TRBJ2-2; the match to TRBD2 covers 9 bases. The TCR comes from a man older than 75 in good health. Specimen: blood. CDR3 bases: TGTGCCAGCAGCTTATCTGTCTGGCGGGAGGGCCGGGTGACCGGGGAGCTGTTTTTT. Its translation: CASSLSVWREGRVTGELFF.